This record looks at one T cell receptor beta chain sequence and its context. Trimming stripped 4 bases from V and 0 bases from J, with 12 bases between. The CDR3 runs 14 residues. CDR1 is SQVTM, CDR2 ANQGSEA, per germline. These data are taken from a study of blood T cell repertoires in COVID-19. Per the authors' pipeline: Amplification with reference gene primers provided the estimates of nucleated cell counts. Using immunoSEQ multiplex PCR, the repertoire was profiled, and TCRdb retains in-frame clones only, with some absent. For V, J and clone size, that table is used; D and trimming come from the DNA. The sample lists approximately 230,000 clones, 88% seen once, with just under 6.5% in the top ten.

The TCR originated in a woman in her twenties or thirties with COVID-19, enrolled during active disease. The chain recombines TRBV29-1 with TRBJ2-5, with TRBD1 as a possible D gene (6 bases). The specimen was peripheral blood. The CDR3 loop is CSVVWGHHQETQYF. CDR3 bases: TGCAGCGTTGTCTGGGGACACCACCAAGAGACCCAGTACTTC. The variable domain in full, with the rest retrieved from reference TRBV29-1 and TRBJ2-5, is SAVISQKPSRDICQRGTSLTIQCQVDSQVTMMFWYRQQPGQSLTLIATANQGSEATYESGFVIDKFPISRPNLTFSTLTVSNMSPEDSSIYLCSVVWGHHQETQYFGPGTRLLVL.